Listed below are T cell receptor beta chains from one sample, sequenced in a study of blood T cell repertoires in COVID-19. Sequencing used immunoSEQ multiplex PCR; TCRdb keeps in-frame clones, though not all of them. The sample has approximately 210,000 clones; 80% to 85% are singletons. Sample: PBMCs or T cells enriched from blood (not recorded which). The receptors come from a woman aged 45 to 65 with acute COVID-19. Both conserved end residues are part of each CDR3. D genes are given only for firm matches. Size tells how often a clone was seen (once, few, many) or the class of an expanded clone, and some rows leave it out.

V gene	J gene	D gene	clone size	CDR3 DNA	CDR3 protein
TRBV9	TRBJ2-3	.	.	TGTGCCAGCAGCGTAGCTCCGGGGGGCACAGATACGCAGTATTTT	CASSVAPGGTDTQYF
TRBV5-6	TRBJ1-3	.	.	TGTGCCAGCAGCCCTTCTGGAAACACCATATATTTT	CASSPSGNTIYF
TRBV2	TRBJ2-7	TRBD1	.	TGTGCCAGCAGACAGGGGGCGCTTTCCTACGAGCAGTACTTC	CASRQGALSYEQYF
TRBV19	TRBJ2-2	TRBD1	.	TGTGCCAGTAGGGACAGGGGAACCGGGGAGCTGTTTTTT	CASRDRGTGELFF
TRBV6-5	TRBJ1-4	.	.	TGTGCCAGTCAGAACAGGCCCCCGAATGAAAAACTGTTTTTT	CASQNRPPNEKLFF
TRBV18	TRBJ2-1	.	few	TGTGCCAGCTCACCAGCCTCGGCCGGTGGACTACAGTTCTTC	CASSPASAGGLQFF
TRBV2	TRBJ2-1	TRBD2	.	TGTGCCAGCCGAGCAGGGACTAGCGGGGGCTTCAATGAGCAGTTCTTC	CASRAGTSGGFNEQFF
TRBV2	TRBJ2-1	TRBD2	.	TGTGCCAGCACCGGGACTAGCGGGGGGCCGGGGGAGCAGTTCTTC	CASTGTSGGPGEQFF
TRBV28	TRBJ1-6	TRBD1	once	TGTGCCAGCAGTCCGACCTACAGGGGGCCTAATTCACCCCTCCACTTT	CASSPTYRGPNSPLHF
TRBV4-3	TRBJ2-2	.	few	TGCGCCAGCAGCCAATCCGCTGGGGGCGGCACCGGGGAGCTGTTTTTT	CASSQSAGGGTGELFF
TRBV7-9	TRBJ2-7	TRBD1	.	TGTGCCAGCAGCTTAGGTGGACAGGGCTTATTCGAGCAGTACTTC	CASSLGGQGLFEQYF
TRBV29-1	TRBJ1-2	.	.	TGCAGCGTTGATGTGGATTCGGGGTTAAACTATGGCTACACCTTC	CSVDVDSGLNYGYTF
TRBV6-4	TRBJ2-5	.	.	TGTGCCAGCAGTGACGAGCCGGGTATTGACCCCCCGGAGCTACTACGCCCTCCCAAAGAGACCCAGTACTTC	CASSDEPGIDPPELLRPPKETQYF
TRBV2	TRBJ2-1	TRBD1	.	TGTGCCAGCATTAGAGTCCCGGGACAGGGAATCAATGAGCAGTTCTTC	CASIRVPGQGINEQFF
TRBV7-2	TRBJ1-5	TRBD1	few	TGTGCCAGCAGCTTGGACAGGGGGGTAGATCAGCCCCAGCATTTT	CASSLDRGVDQPQHF
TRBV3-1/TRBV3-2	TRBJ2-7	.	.	TGTGCCAGCAGCCAAAAACTAGCTAGCTCCTACGAGCAGTACTTC	CASSQKLASSYEQYF
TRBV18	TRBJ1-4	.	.	TGTGCCAGCTCACCACTCGGGTATGAAAAACTGTTTTTT	CASSPLGYEKLFF
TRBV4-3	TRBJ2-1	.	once	TGCGCCAGCAGCCAAGGGACAGCAAACAATGAGCAGTTCTTC	CASSQGTANNEQFF
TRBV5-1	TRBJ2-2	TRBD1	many	TGCGCCAGCAGCCGGACAGGGGGGGAAAGCGGGGAGCTGTTTTTT	CASSRTGGESGELFF
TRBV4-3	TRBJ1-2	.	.	TGCGCCAGCAGCCAAGGGGGCGGGGGAGCTAACTATGGCTACACCTTC	CASSQGGGGANYGYTF
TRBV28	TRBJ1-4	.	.	TGTGCCAGCAGTTTACTCGGGGTTTCGGCTAATGAAAAACTGTTTTTT	CASSLLGVSANEKLFF
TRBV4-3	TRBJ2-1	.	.	TGCGCCAGCAGCCAAGATGGAGGGGGCGGGTACAATGAGCAGTTCTTC	CASSQDGGGGYNEQFF
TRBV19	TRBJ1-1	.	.	TGTGCCAGTATTATATCCCAGGGTCGTTCCGGTGAAGCTTTCTTT	CASIISQGRSGEAFF
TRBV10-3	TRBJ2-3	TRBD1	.	TGTGCCATAAGCAGGGGGCTAGGCACAGATACGCAGTATTTT	CAISRGLGTDTQYF
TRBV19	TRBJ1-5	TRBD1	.	TGTGCCAGTAGTATACCGGGACAGCAAAGCAATCAGCCCCAGCATTTT	CASSIPGQQSNQPQHF
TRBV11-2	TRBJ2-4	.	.	TGTGCCAGCAGCTCAGGAGGGCTACTAGCCAAAAACATTCAGTACTTC	CASSSGGLLAKNIQYF
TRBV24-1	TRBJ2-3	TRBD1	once	TGTGCCACCAGTGATTCCCGTCGGACAGGGTGGGCCACAGATACGCAGTATTTT	CATSDSRRTGWATDTQYF
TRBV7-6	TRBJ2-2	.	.	TGTGCCAGCAGCTTAAGGGCTAGCGATTACACCGGGGAGCTGTTTTTT	CASSLRASDYTGELFF
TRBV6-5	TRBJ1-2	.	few	TGTGCCAGCAGTTCCCCACAGGAGGGCTATGGCTACACCTTC	CASSSPQEGYGYTF
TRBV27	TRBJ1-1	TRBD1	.	TGTGCCAGCAGTATTCGACAGGGCGCTGAAGCTTTCTTT	CASSIRQGAEAFF
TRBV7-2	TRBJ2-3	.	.	TGTGCCAGCAGCTTAGTAACGGGGGTGCTCACAGATACGCAGTATTTT	CASSLVTGVLTDTQYF
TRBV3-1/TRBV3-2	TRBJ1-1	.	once	TGTGCCAGCAGCCAGTTACAGGCTAACACTGAAGCTTTCTTT	CASSQLQANTEAFF
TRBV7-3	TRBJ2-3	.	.	TGTGCCAGCAGCCTTGGGGAGGCCCCGGATACGCAGTATTTT	CASSLGEAPDTQYF
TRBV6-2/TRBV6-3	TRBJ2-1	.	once	TGTGCCAGCAGTTACTCGACACCCCAGTTCTTC	CASSYSTPQFF
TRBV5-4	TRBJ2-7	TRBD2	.	TGTGCCAGCAGCTTGGGCCCCCGGGGGGGTGACTACGAGCAGTACTTC	CASSLGPRGGDYEQYF
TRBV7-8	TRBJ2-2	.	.	TGTGCCAGCAGCTTTAGGACTTTGAACACCGGGGAGCTGTTTTTT	CASSFRTLNTGELFF
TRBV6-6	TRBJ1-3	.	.	TGTGCCAGCAGTTACTCCATAGCAAGCTCTGGAAACACCATATATTTT	CASSYSIASSGNTIYF